This entry concerns a single T cell receptor (beta chain). The CDR3 has 14 amino acids. Germline-derived CDR1 and CDR2 are SGDLS and YYNGEE. With 0 bases clipped from V and 3 bases from J, the junction kept 1 base outside the gene matches. This entry belongs to a study of blood T cell repertoires in COVID-19. Overall study context: COVID-19 samples, acute and convalescent, were from the United States, Italy and Spain. PBMCs, B-cell-depleted T cells, or T cells provided the cDNA or gDNA that made up the material.

Profiling relied on immunoSEQ multiplex PCR, and the TCRdb table lists in-frame clones only, not all of them. Counted here are more than 150,000 clones, around 87% occurring once; the ten biggest clones make up 15%. This TCR was sampled from a woman aged 35 to 49 with acute or convalescent COVID-19. Sequencing input: peripheral blood. The rearrangement joins TRBV9 to TRBJ2-7; 9 bases map to TRBD1. The CDR3 DNA reads TGTGCCAGCAGCGTAGGGGACAGGGTCTACGAGCAGTACTTC. It yields the protein CASSVGDRVYEQYF.